This TCR beta chain stems from a study of blood T cells in healthy people across ages. Remarks on this clonotype: Its cognate antigen is unknown.

Germline V CDR1 and CDR2: MNHEY, SMNVEV (reference sequence). Trimming removed 7 bases from V and 3 bases from J, with 26 bases in between. The CDR3 is 18 residues long. A second roughly 6 to 11 cycle PCR used barcoded and J-beta primers. One entry per CDR3 protein results from TCRdb running MiXCR on the 5' RACE reads. This sample has about 1.8 million distinct CDR3 sequences, with approximately 50% found just once. Study-wide points: The study found more naive CD4+ cells and higher diversity in long-lived than aged donors.

The sequenced material came from blood. The V gene is TRBV27, the J gene TRBJ2-3; D tentatively fits TRBD1 or TRBD2 (5 bases each). The source of this sequence is a woman aged 40 to 50 in good health. The CDR3 bases are TGTGCCAGCACCACAGGTGGTACCTTCCCCCGGGGAACAGATACGCAGTATTTT. Amino acid sequence: CASTTGGTFPRGTDTQYF.